These 24 T cell receptor beta chains came from one sample sequenced in a study of T cell changes during pregnancy in multiple sclerosis. Repertoires were generated with immunoSEQ multiplex PCR, while TCRdb's copy carries only in-frame clones and drops some. The sample lists tens of thousands of clones, about 94% seen once, with around 4.2% in the top ten. This specimen consisted of CD8+ T cells from peripheral blood mononuclear cells, obtained in the first trimester of pregnancy. Receptors originate from a female donor with multiple sclerosis, enrolled in a pregnancy study.

CDR3 region: CASSLTPNQETQYF. In nucleotides, the CDR3 is TGTGCCAGCAGTCTAACCCCAAACCAAGAGACCCAGTACTTC. The chain uses TRBV27 and TRBJ2-5; D is unresolved. The CDR3 is 14 amino acids. Germline lookup yields CDR1 MNHEY and CDR2 SMNVEV (reference sequence). The V end was cut by 5 bases, the J end by 0 bases, with 10 bases between.

The V gene is TRBV27, the J gene TRBJ2-6, with D unclear. Trimming took off 7 bases at V and 2 bases at J, with 3 bases between the two ends. CDR3 length: 12 residues. Germline CDR1 is MNHEY and CDR2 is SMNVEV (reference sequence). CDR3 sequence (DNA): TGTGCCAGCACTACTGGGGCCAACGTCCTGACTTTC. It yields the protein CASTTGANVLTF.

V and J are TRBV13 and TRBJ2-5; 11 bases match TRBD2. The CDR3 spans 14 residues. The germline gives CDR1 PRHDT, CDR2 FYEKMQ (reference sequence). With 5 bases clipped from V and 5 bases from J, the junction kept 4 bases outside the gene matches. The CDR3 region is CASSPTSGVETQYF. As DNA, the CDR3 is TGTGCCAGCAGCCCGACTAGCGGGGTGGAGACCCAGTACTTC.

V is TRBV27 and J is TRBJ1-2, with D possibly matching TRBD1 (6 bases). CDR3 length: 13 amino acids. Germline assignment: CDR1 MNHEY and CDR2 SMNVEV (reference sequence). Trimming took 5 bases from V and 3 from J, leaving 10 bases between them. CDR3 sequence: CASSGGAHYGYTF. In nucleotides, the CDR3 is TGTGCCAGCAGTGGGGGGGCGCACTATGGCTACACCTTC.

The CDR3 loop reads CASSGTGTGYNEQFF. The CDR3 region has the DNA TGTGCCAGCAGCGGAACCGGGACTGGATACAATGAGCAGTTCTTC. The V and J genes are TRBV9 and TRBJ2-1; D may be TRBD2 (6 bases). Germline lookup yields CDR1 SGDLS and CDR2 YYNGEE. Trimming pared 3 bases from V and 4 bases from J, leaving 14 bases between. The CDR3 totals 15 residues. The full variable domain, in which reference TRBV9 and TRBJ2-1 provide the parts outside the CDR3, is DSGVTQTPKHLITATGQRVTLRCSPRSGDLSVYWYQQSLDQGLQFLIQYYNGEERAKGNILERFSAQQFPDLHSELNLSSLELGDSALYFCASSGTGTGYNEQFFGPGTRLTVL.

This clone was detected once. The chain employs TRBV4-3 and TRBJ1-4; perhaps TRBD1 as D (6 bases). Germline lookup yields CDR1 LGHNA and CDR2 YSLEER. The CDR3 sequence is 15 residues long. V dropped 0 bases and J dropped 7 bases, with 12 bases sitting between them. The CDR3 region is CASSQENQGSEKLFF. CDR3 in DNA: TGCGCCAGCAGCCAAGAAAATCAGGGGAGTGAAAAACTGTTTTTT.

The chain uses TRBV13 and TRBJ1-2, with D possibly TRBD1 on 6 matching bases. Trimming cost V 0 bases and J 2 bases, with 13 bases left between them. The germline V gene encodes CDR1 PRHDT and CDR2 FYEKMQ (reference sequence). The CDR3 contains 16 residues. The CDR3 here is CASSLGRQELNYGYTF. For the CDR3, the DNA is TGTGCCAGCAGCTTAGGCCGACAGGAACTGAACTATGGCTACACCTTC.

This clone is termed medium-sized (0.01 to 0.1%). The CDR3 DNA sequence: TGTGCCAGCAGCTTAGTTGCGGGACCCAGCTCCTACGAGCAGTACTTC. Its protein is CASSLVAGPSSYEQYF. The rearrangement links TRBV13 to TRBJ2-7, with TRBD2 as a possible D gene (6 bases). The V end lost 1 base, the J end lost 0 bases, and 13 bases lay between the germline ends. Germline V lookup: CDR1 PRHDT, CDR2 FYEKMQ (reference sequence). The CDR3 consists of 16 residues. The whole variable domain, filled in from reference TRBV13 and TRBJ2-7, reads AAGVIQSPRHLIKEKRETATLKCYPIPRHDTVYWYQQGPGQDPQFLISFYEKMQSDKGSIPDRFSAQQFSDYHSELNMSSLELGDSALYFCASSLVAGPSSYEQYFGPGTRLTVT.

The DNA for the CDR3 is TGCGCCAGCAGCCAACTTAGGGGTCGCACAGATACGCAGTATTTT. Translation gives CASSQLRGRTDTQYF. This chain links TRBV4-1 with TRBJ2-3, with D maybe TRBD1 (5 bases). The germline V gene encodes CDR1 MGHRA and CDR2 YSYEKL. Deletions cut 2 bases from V and 1 base from J, with 10 bases between. The CDR3 covers 15 residues.

Here the CDR3 reads CASSTGHSPSLYRSYTF. DNA for the CDR3: TGTGCCAGTAGTACAGGACACTCCCCCAGCCTCTATAGGAGCTACACCTTC. The rearrangement links TRBV19 to TRBJ1-2, with D perhaps TRBD1 (5 bases). The CDR3 runs to 17 residues. The V and J ends lost 4 bases and 9 bases respectively, with 27 bases between them. The germline gives CDR1 LNHDA, CDR2 SQIVND (reference sequence).

This chain connects TRBV9 to TRBJ1-4; tentatively, D is TRBD1 (5 bases). Germline V lookup: CDR1 SGDLS, CDR2 YYNGEE. CDR3 length: 15 residues. The V and J ends lost 5 bases and 3 bases respectively, with 14 bases between them. CDR3: CASSDPGGANEKLFF. The CDR3 DNA reads TGTGCCAGCAGTGATCCGGGGGGGGCTAATGAAAAACTGTTTTTT. Based on the CDR3 plus reference TRBV9 and TRBJ1-4, the full variable domain is DSGVTQTPKHLITATGQRVTLRCSPRSGDLSVYWYQQSLDQGLQFLIQYYNGEERAKGNILERFSAQQFPDLHSELNLSSLELGDSALYFCASSDPGGANEKLFFGSGTQLSVL.

V and J are TRBV6-1 and TRBJ1-1, with D tentatively TRBD1 (5 bases). The ends were cut back, 6 bases at V and 0 bases at J, with 11 bases in the middle. In germline, CDR1 is MNHNS, CDR2 SASEGT. The CDR3 has 14 residues. The CDR3 here is CASRPTVMNTEAFF. The DNA for the CDR3 is TGTGCCAGCAGGCCGACAGTTATGAACACTGAAGCTTTCTTT.

The rearrangement uses TRBV7-6 and TRBJ2-5; 7 bases are a match to TRBD2. V lost 2 bases to trimming and J lost 5 bases; unmatched junction nucleotides: 8. Germline V lookup: CDR1 SGHVS, CDR2 FNYEAQ. The CDR3 covers 15 residues. CDR3 region: CASSLPSGGGETQYF. The CDR3, as DNA: TGTGCCAGCAGCTTACCCTCGGGGGGTGGCGAGACCCAGTACTTC.

This chain links TRBV11-3 with TRBJ1-4; D unclear. This CDR3 has 14 residues. CDR1 is SGHNT, CDR2 YENEEA, per germline. With 3 bases removed from V and 7 bases from J, the gap between germline ends came to 12 bases. The CDR3 here is CASSFGKAGEKLFF. The CDR3 DNA is TGTGCCAGCAGCTTCGGGAAGGCGGGTGAAAAACTGTTTTTT.

J is TRBJ2-7 and V is TRBV5-4, with 8 positions matching TRBD2. V was pared by 10 bases and J by 3 bases, with 3 bases of the junction left unmatched. This CDR3 spans 11 amino acids. The V gene's germline CDR1 is SGHNT and CDR2 YYREEE (reference sequence). The CDR3 sequence: CAAGGGYEQYF. CDR3 DNA sequence: TGTGCCGCCGGGGGGGGCTACGAGCAGTACTTC.

The rearrangement joins TRBV18 to TRBJ1-5; D gene ambiguous. V was cut by 2 bases and J by 2 bases, with 16 bases left in between. The CDR3 extends over 17 amino acids. Germline V gives CDR1 KGHSH, CDR2 LQKENI. As DNA, the CDR3 is TGTGCCAGCTCACCATCGGAGGTCCCAAGGGGCAATCAGCCCCAGCATTTT. The encoded protein is CASSPSEVPRGNQPQHF.

This rearrangement joins TRBV27 to TRBJ1-4; D unclear. The CDR3 length is 15 residues. Germline V gene lookup returns CDR1 MNHEY and CDR2 SMNVEV (reference sequence). Trimming pared 2 bases from V and 5 bases from J, leaving 12 bases between. The chain's CDR3 is CASSLGRGGNEKLFF. CDR3 nucleotides: TGTGCCAGCAGTTTAGGTAGAGGAGGGAATGAAAAACTGTTTTTT.

This chain links TRBV2 with TRBJ2-2; TRBD2 agrees at 9 bases. This CDR3 spans 17 amino acids. Germline lookup yields CDR1 SNHLY and CDR2 FYNNEI. V shed 4 bases, J shed 1 base, and the junction held 7 bases outside the gene matches. This CDR3 reads CASSVVAGVGNTGELFF. The CDR3 DNA reads TGTGCCAGCAGTGTAGTAGCGGGAGTCGGGAACACCGGGGAGCTGTTTTTT.

The V call is TRBV4-3, the J call TRBJ2-1; D is perhaps TRBD1 (5 bases). The germline V gene encodes CDR1 LGHNA and CDR2 YSLEER. V gave up 0 bases and J gave up 7 bases, with 10 bases separating them. This CDR3 spans 14 amino acids. The CDR3 loop is CASSQDRVLNEQFF. The CDR3 bases are TGCGCCAGCAGCCAAGACAGGGTTCTAAATGAGCAGTTCTTC.

V and J are TRBV9 and TRBJ1-3; D not resolved. In germline, CDR1 is SGDLS, CDR2 YYNGEE. With 2 bases removed from V and 4 bases from J, the gap between germline ends came to 16 bases. The CDR3 totals 16 residues. The CDR3 nucleotides are TGTGCCAGCAGCGTCACAGCCACTGCCGTCGGAAACACCATATATTTT. Its protein product is CASSVTATAVGNTIYF. Complete variable domain (other parts from reference TRBV9 and TRBJ1-3): DSGVTQTPKHLITATGQRVTLRCSPRSGDLSVYWYQQSLDQGLQFLIQYYNGEERAKGNILERFSAQQFPDLHSELNLSSLELGDSALYFCASSVTATAVGNTIYFGEGSWLTVV.

The chain uses TRBV10-3 and TRBJ1-2; a possible D gene is TRBD1 (6 bases). CDR1 and CDR2 (germline): ENHRY, SYGVKD. The V gene lost 3 bases and the J gene lost 6 bases, with 14 bases spanning the gap. CDR3 length equals 14 residues. The CDR3 loop is CAISESGEVDGYTF. The CDR3 bases are TGTGCCATCAGTGAATCAGGGGAAGTTGATGGCTACACCTTC.

This sequence joins TRBV19 and TRBJ2-1; the match to TRBD1 covers 7 bases. CDR1 LNHDA and CDR2 SQIVND come from the germline V gene (reference sequence). The trim removed 5 bases at V and 9 bases at J, leaving 16 bases unmatched. The CDR3 is made up of 16 amino acids. The CDR3 sequence: CASSHARQGSLTEQFF. CDR3 DNA: TGTGCCAGTAGTCACGCCCGACAGGGCAGCCTCACTGAGCAGTTCTTC. The variable domain in full, completed from reference TRBV19 and TRBJ2-1, reads DGGITQSPKYLFRKEGQNVTLSCEQNLNHDAMYWYRQDPGQGLRLIYYSQIVNDFQKGDIAEGYSVSREKKESFPLTVTSAQKNPTAFYLCASSHARQGSLTEQFFGPGTRLTVL.

This clone was seen only once. The chain uses TRBV7-3 and TRBJ2-3; TRBD2 matches 8 bases. This CDR3 region has 14 residues. V lost 5 bases and J lost 4; bases outside the gene matches: 5. CDR1 SGHTA and CDR2 FQGTGA come from the germline V gene. CDR3 region: CASSQTGGADTQYF. CDR3 coding DNA: TGTGCCAGCAGCCAGACGGGGGGGGCAGATACGCAGTATTTT.

The V gene is TRBV5-4, the J gene TRBJ2-1, with 9 bases aligning to TRBD1. V shed 0 bases, J shed 7 bases, and the junction held 5 bases outside the gene matches. This CDR3 has 15 amino acids. Germline lookup yields CDR1 SGHNT and CDR2 YYREEE (reference sequence). Here the CDR3 DNA reads TGTGCCAGCAGCTTGGAGGGGACAGGGAAGAATGAGCAGTTCTTC. It translates to CASSLEGTGKNEQFF.